This T cell receptor (beta chain) was recovered during a study of cytomegalovirus exposure and HLA in healthy donors. 60 Vbeta and 13 Jbeta primers were used in PCR. Repertoires were generated with immunoSEQ multiplex PCR, while TCRdb's copy carries only in-frame clones and drops some. The sample carries fewer than 200,000 clones, 68% recorded once. CDR1 and CDR2 from the germline V gene are LNHNV and YYDKDF (reference sequence). The CDR3 spans 15 residues. Trimming removed 4 bases at V and 7 bases at J, with 20 bases between. The J gene is TRBJ2-7, the V gene TRBV15; a weak D match, TRBD1 (5 bases). Input material: PBMCs. The origin of this receptor is a man aged 50 to 60 in good health and CMV-seronegative. This chain's CDR3 is CATSTAYTGSEEQYF. CDR3 DNA sequence: TGTGCCACCAGCACAGCTTATACAGGTTCCGAGGAGCAGTACTTC. Full variable domain (missing parts from reference TRBV15 and TRBJ2-7): DAMVIQNPRYQVTQFGKPVTLSCSQTLNHNVMYWYQQKSSQAPKLLFHYYDKDFNNEADTPDNFQSRRPNTSFCFLDIRSPGLGDTAMYLCATSTAYTGSEEQYFGPGTRLTVT.